Each of the 6 T cell receptor beta chains below was sequenced from the same sample in a study of T cell responses to AZD1222 COVID-19 vaccine. TCRdb's copy holds only in-frame clones and misses some; the assay was immunoSEQ multiplex PCR. This sample carries roughly 120,000 clones, 85% to 90% of them seen once, and the ten largest clones take about 3.7%. The sequencing used peripheral blood, collected on day 0 of AZD1222 vaccination. The receptors come from an adult in good health.

The chain combines TRBV6-2 or TRBV6-3 with TRBJ2-2; possible D gene TRBD1, 6 bases. The germline V and J ends were trimmed by 4 bases and 0 bases, with 12 bases remaining between them. CDR1 and CDR2 (germline): MNHEY, SVGEGT. The CDR3 has 16 amino acids. In DNA form, the CDR3 reads TGTGCCAGCAGTTTCCAGACAGGTTCGAACACCGGGGAGCTGTTTTTT. Amino acids: CASSFQTGSNTGELFF.

The V gene is TRBV9, the J gene TRBJ1-5; D call uncertain. V was clipped by 4 bases and J by 5 bases, with 19 bases between them. The CDR3 length is 16 residues. The V gene's germline CDR1 is SGDLS and CDR2 YYNGEE. The DNA of the CDR3 is TGTGCCAGCAGCACCCAACCGGGAGTTCGGGATCAGCCCCAGCATTTT. Translation: CASSTQPGVRDQPQHF.

The chain uses TRBV4-2 and TRBJ2-1; 9 bases are shared with TRBD1. The CDR3 is 15 residues long. Germline assignment: CDR1 LGHNA and CDR2 YNFKEQ. The trim removed 6 bases at V and 3 bases at J, leaving 6 bases unmatched. CDR3 protein: CASRGQGPNYNEQFF. In nucleotides, the CDR3 is TGTGCCAGCAGGGGACAGGGTCCTAACTACAATGAGCAGTTCTTC.

The CDR3 DNA follows: TGTGCCAGCAGTTTTCTTTCAACTAATGAAAAACTGTTTTTT. Translated, it gives CASSFLSTNEKLFF. The chain has TRBV27 and TRBJ1-4; no reliable D call. The CDR3 contains 14 residues. The V gene lost 3 bases and the J gene lost 0 bases, with 5 bases spanning the gap. CDR1 is MNHEY, CDR2 SMNVEV, per germline (reference sequence).

The chain uses TRBV5-1 and TRBJ1-5; D remains unclear. Trimming removed 0 bases from V and 11 bases from J, with 9 bases in between. The CDR3 is 12 residues long. Germline CDR1 SGHRS, CDR2 YFSETQ. The CDR3: CASSLDGQTQHF. The CDR3 DNA is TGCGCCAGCAGCTTGGACGGGCAGACCCAGCATTTT. The full variable domain, with the rest looked up from reference TRBV5-1 and TRBJ1-5, is KAGVTQTPRYLIKTRGQQVTLSCSPISGHRSVSWYQQTPGQGLQFLFEYFSETQRNKGNFPGRFSGRQFSNSRSEMNVSTLELGDSALYLCASSLDGQTQHFGDGTRLSIL.

The chain employs TRBV24-1 and TRBJ2-1; the match to TRBD1 covers 10 bases. The germline gives CDR1 KGHDR, CDR2 SFDVKD. This CDR3 comprises 14 residues. V was pared by 4 bases and J by 7 bases, with 3 bases of the junction left unmatched. The CDR3 sequence: CATSDPDRGNEQFF. The CDR3, as DNA: TGTGCCACCAGTGACCCGGACAGGGGGAATGAGCAGTTCTTC.